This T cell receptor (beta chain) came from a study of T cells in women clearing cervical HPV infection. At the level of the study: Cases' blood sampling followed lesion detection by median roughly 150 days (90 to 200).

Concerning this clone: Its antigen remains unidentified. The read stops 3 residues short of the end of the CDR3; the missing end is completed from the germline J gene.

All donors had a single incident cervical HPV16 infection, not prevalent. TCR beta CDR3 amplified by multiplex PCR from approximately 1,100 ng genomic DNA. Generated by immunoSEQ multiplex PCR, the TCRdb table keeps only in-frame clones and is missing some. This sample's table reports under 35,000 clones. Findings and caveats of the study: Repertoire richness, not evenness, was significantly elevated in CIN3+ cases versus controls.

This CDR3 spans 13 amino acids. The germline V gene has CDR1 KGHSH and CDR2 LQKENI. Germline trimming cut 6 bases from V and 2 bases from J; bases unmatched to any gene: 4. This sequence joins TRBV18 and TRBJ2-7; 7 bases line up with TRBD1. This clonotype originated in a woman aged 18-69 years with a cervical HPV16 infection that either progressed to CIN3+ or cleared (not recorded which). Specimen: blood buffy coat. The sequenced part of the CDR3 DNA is TGTGCCAGCTCCCCAGGGACAGCCTACGAG. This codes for CASSPGTAYE. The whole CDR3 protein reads CASSPGTAYEQYF.